This TCR beta chain was recovered during a study of cytomegalovirus exposure and HLA in healthy donors. General study points: Researchers catalogued about 160 TCR beta chains as cytomegalovirus-associated. Reports showed the classifier diagnosing cytomegalovirus status with high specificity and sensitivity.

Worth noting for this clone: Its antigen remains unknown.

With 60 Vbeta and 13 Jbeta primers, the PCR was carried out. Sequenced by immunoSEQ multiplex PCR; TCRdb stores in-frame clones only, minus some. This table holds approximately 110,000 clones, 70% to 80% found once. Germline CDR1 is GTSNPN and CDR2 is SVGIG (reference sequence). The CDR3 length is 15 residues. V lost 0 bases, J lost 5 bases, and 6 bases stayed unmatched. Specimen: PBMCs. The receptor's source is a female donor in good health and CMV-seropositive. The rearrangement links TRBV30 to TRBJ2-7, with 11 nucleotides matching TRBD2. This chain's CDR3 is CAWSVKLAGVDEQYF. CDR3 DNA sequence: TGTGCCTGGAGTGTAAAACTAGCGGGAGTAGACGAGCAGTACTTC.